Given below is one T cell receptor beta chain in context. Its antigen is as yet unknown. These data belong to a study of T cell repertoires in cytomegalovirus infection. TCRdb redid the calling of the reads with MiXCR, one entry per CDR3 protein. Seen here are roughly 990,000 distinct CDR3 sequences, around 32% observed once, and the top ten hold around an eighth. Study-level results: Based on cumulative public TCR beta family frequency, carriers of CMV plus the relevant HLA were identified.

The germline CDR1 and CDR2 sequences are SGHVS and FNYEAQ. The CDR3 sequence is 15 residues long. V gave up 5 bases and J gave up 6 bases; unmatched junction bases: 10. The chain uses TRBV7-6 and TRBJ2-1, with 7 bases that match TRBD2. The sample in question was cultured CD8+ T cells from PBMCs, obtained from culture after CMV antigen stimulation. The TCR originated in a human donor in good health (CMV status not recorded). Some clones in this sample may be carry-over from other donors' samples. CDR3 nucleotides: TGTGCCAGCAGCCTAGGGTCGGGGGAGGGCAATGAGCAGTTCTTC. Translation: CASSLGSGEGNEQFF.